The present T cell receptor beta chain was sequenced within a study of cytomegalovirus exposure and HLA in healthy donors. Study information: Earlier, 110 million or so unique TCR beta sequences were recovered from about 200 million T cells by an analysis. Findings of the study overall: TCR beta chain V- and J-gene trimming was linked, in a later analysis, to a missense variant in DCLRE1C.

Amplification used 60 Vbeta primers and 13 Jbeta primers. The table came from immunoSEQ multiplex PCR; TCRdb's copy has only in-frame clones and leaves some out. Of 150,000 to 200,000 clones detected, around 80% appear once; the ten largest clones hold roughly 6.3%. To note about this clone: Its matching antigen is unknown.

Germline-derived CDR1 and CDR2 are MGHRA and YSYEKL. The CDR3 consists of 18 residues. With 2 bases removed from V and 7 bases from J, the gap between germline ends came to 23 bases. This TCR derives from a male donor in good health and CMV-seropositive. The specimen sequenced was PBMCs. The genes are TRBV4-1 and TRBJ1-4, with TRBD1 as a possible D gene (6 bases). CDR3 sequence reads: CASSQISRGFTLGEKLFF. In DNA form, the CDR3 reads TGCGCCAGCAGCCAAATTTCCAGGGGATTCACGTTAGGTGAAAAACTGTTTTTT.